Shown below are 11 T cell receptor beta chains from a single sample sequenced in a study of blood T cell repertoires in COVID-19. Method: immunoSEQ multiplex PCR; TCRdb's copy keeps in-frame clones and lacks some. The sample comprises 170,000 or so clones, over 90% of which are singletons, and 0.5% to 0.65% rests with the top ten. Sequencing was carried out using peripheral blood. These receptors all come from a middle-aged man with acute or convalescent COVID-19.

The chain uses TRBV2 and TRBJ2-1; 13 nucleotides line up with TRBD2. The germline CDR1 and CDR2 sequences are SNHLY and FYNNEI. CDR3 length: 16 amino acids. With 0 bases clipped from V and 6 bases from J, the junction kept 2 bases outside the gene matches. The CDR3 nucleotides read TGTGCCAGCAGTGAAGCGAGGACTAGCGGGAGCAATGAGCAGTTCTTC. Translation gives CASSEARTSGSNEQFF. Variable domain in full (rest from reference TRBV2 and TRBJ2-1): EPEVTQTPSHQVTQMGQEVILRCVPISNHLYFYWYRQILGQKVEFLVSFYNNEISEKSEIFDDQFSVERPDGSNFTLKIRSTKLEDSAMYFCASSEARTSGSNEQFFGPGTRLTVL.

This chain connects TRBV28 to TRBJ1-2; D gene unclear. CDR1 and CDR2 from the germline V gene are MDHEN and SYDVKM. The V gene lost 5 bases and the J gene lost 0 bases, with 13 bases spanning the gap. This CDR3 comprises 15 residues. CDR3 protein: CASSPWTGANYGYTF. DNA of the CDR3: TGTGCCAGCAGTCCGTGGACTGGAGCTAACTATGGCTACACCTTC.

This rearrangement joins TRBV19 to TRBJ2-2, with 10 bases fitting TRBD2. The germline V gene has CDR1 LNHDA and CDR2 SQIVND (reference sequence). V lost 8 bases, J lost 4 bases, and 4 bases stayed unmatched. This CDR3 is 14 amino acids long. The CDR3, as DNA: TGTGCCAGTTCCAGCGGGAGGGTCACCGGGGAGCTGTTTTTT. It codes for CASSSGRVTGELFF.

This sequence joins TRBV4-2 and TRBJ2-7; possible D gene TRBD2, 6 bases. With 1 base removed from V and 3 bases from J, the gap between germline ends came to 13 bases. CDR3 size: 15 residues. Germline lookup yields CDR1 LGHNA and CDR2 YNFKEQ. CDR3 residues: CASSQVQGGSYEQYF. CDR3 sequence (DNA): TGTGCCAGCAGCCAAGTGCAGGGAGGTAGCTACGAGCAGTACTTC.

The chain has TRBV30 and TRBJ2-2, with 14 bases fitting TRBD2. This CDR3 region has 16 residues. The V and J ends lost 3 bases and 4 bases, in that order; junction bases with no gene match: 4. Germline V lookup: CDR1 GTSNPN, CDR2 SVGIG (reference sequence). CDR3 sequence reads: CAWRGLAGELTGELFF. As DNA, the CDR3 is TGTGCCTGGAGGGGACTAGCGGGAGAGCTCACCGGGGAGCTGTTTTTT.

This rearrangement joins TRBV7-2 to TRBJ1-3; 8 bases align to TRBD1. CDR1 is SGHTA and CDR2 is FQGNSA in the germline V gene. V was pared by 2 bases and J by 5 bases, with 2 bases of the junction left unmatched. CDR3 size: 14 residues. CDR3 DNA: TGTGCCAGCAGCTTAAGGACAGGGAGAAACACCATATATTTT. This encodes CASSLRTGRNTIYF.

CDR3 bases: TGTGCCAGCAGCCCTGCACCAGGCAGCTCTGGAAACACCATATATTTT. Amino acids: CASSPAPGSSGNTIYF. The genes are TRBV3-1 (or the pseudogene TRBV3-2) and TRBJ1-3; D unresolved. V lost 4 bases and J 0 bases, leaving 13 bases between the germline ends. Germline values: CDR1 LGHDT, CDR2 YNNKEL (reference sequence). This CDR3 spans 16 amino acids.

For the CDR3, the DNA is TGTGCCAGCCATCTAACAGGGGGCAGGAACTCGGGAAGGGATCAGCCCCAGCATTTT. Residues: CASHLTGGRNSGRDQPQHF. The chain uses TRBV2 and TRBJ1-5; TRBD1 matches 9 bases. The germline gives CDR1 SNHLY, CDR2 FYNNEI. The CDR3 runs to 19 residues. V lost 8 bases to trimming and J lost 5 bases; unmatched junction nucleotides: 22. Drawing the rest from reference TRBV2 and TRBJ1-5, the complete variable domain is EPEVTQTPSHQVTQMGQEVILRCVPISNHLYFYWYRQILGQKVEFLVSFYNNEISEKSEIFDDQFSVERPDGSNFTLKIRSTKLEDSAMYFCASHLTGGRNSGRDQPQHFGDGTRLSIL.

This chain links TRBV7-8 with TRBJ2-1; D is uncertain. With 8 bases removed from V and 0 bases from J, the gap between germline ends came to 17 bases. This CDR3 comprises 16 residues. In germline, CDR1 is SGHVS, CDR2 FQNEAQ. CDR3 DNA sequence: TGTGCCAGCTCCTATTCCAGACTCCCCTCCTACAATGAGCAGTTCTTC. Its translation is CASSYSRLPSYNEQFF.

This chain joins TRBV28 and TRBJ1-5, with 7 nucleotides matching TRBD1. J gave up 7 bases and V 6 bases, and 3 bases lay outside the gene matches. Germline assignment: CDR1 MDHEN and CDR2 SYDVKM. The CDR3 runs 12 residues. The CDR3 loop reads CASSYRGQPQHF. CDR3 nucleotides: TGTGCCAGCAGCTACAGGGGACAGCCCCAGCATTTT.

V and J are TRBV19 and TRBJ1-2; D is perhaps TRBD1 (6 bases). CDR1 and CDR2 (germline): LNHDA, SQIVND (reference sequence). This CDR3 contains 13 residues. Trimming removed 7 bases from V and 6 bases from J, with 15 bases in between. In nucleotides, the CDR3 is TGTGCCAGTACACAAAATGGACAGCATGGCTACACCTTC. It is translated as CASTQNGQHGYTF.